This T cell receptor beta chain originates from a study of PD-1 blockade in classical Hodgkin lymphoma. Method: immunoSEQ multiplex PCR; TCRdb's copy keeps in-frame clones and lacks some. This table has about 50,000 clones, around 78% appearing once. Autologous stem cell transplantation was followed by relapse in every patient, and brentuximab vedotin exposure varied. Worth noting for this clone: Its target is unknown.

CDR1 MNHEY and CDR2 SVGAGI come from the germline V gene. Trimming shortened V by 0 bases and J by 6 bases, and 6 bases separated the two germline ends. The CDR3 has 12 amino acids. Points from the study as a whole: Newly diagnosed and completely responding patients shared comparable baseline diversity. CD4+ TCR diversity climbed significantly by C4D1, unlike CD8+ TCR diversity. Lower baseline TCR diversity was reported for newly diagnosed patients than for healthy donors.

The source of this sequence is a human donor with classical Hodgkin lymphoma. The specimen comprised peripheral blood mononuclear cells (PBMCs), sampled before the second cycle of nivolumab. The chain joins TRBV6-5 to TRBJ2-7; D is undetermined. CDR3 protein: CASSYSSREQYF. CDR3 nucleotides: TGTGCCAGCAGTTACTCCTCTCGCGAGCAGTACTTC.